One and the same sample provided the 23 T cell receptor beta chains below, sequenced in a study of patients and donors after allogeneic stem cell transplantation. Each CDR3 protein is one row after TCRdb ran MiXCR on the RT-PCR reads. The repertoire has roughly 940,000 distinct CDR3 sequences, more than 15% of them found once; the top ten carry around 5.5%. The sequenced material came from blood, either unsorted or a sorted T cell fraction (not recorded which). Receptors originate from a human donor who was either an allogeneic HSCT recipient or a stem cell or donor lymphocyte infusion donor (not recorded which). It is not recorded whose cells these are; they may come from a transplant donor.

This clonotype was seen ten or more times. J is TRBJ2-5 and V is TRBV20-1, with D possibly being TRBD2 (6 bases). The germline gives CDR1 DFQATT, CDR2 SNEGSKA (reference sequence). The CDR3 consists of 12 residues. Trimming took off 7 bases at V and 1 base at J, with 10 bases between the two ends. CDR3 in amino acids: CSESSGQETQYF. The CDR3 nucleotides are TGCAGTGAGAGTAGCGGCCAAGAGACCCAGTACTTC.

The CDR3 protein is CASKATEAFF. The CDR3, as DNA: TGTGCCAGCAAAGCAACTGAAGCTTTCTTT. J is TRBJ1-1 and V is TRBV25-1, with D unclear. V shed 7 bases and J shed 5 bases, with 5 bases lying between them. This CDR3 has 10 amino acids. CDR1 MGHDK and CDR2 SYGVNS come from the germline V gene.

This chain's CDR3 is CASSLMPTSYEQYF. CDR3 in DNA: TGTGCCAGCAGCTTAATGCCCACTTCCTACGAGCAGTACTTC. This chain links TRBV7-8 with TRBJ2-7; D gene ambiguous. CDR3 length: 14 amino acids. Germline CDR1 is SGHVS and CDR2 is FQNEAQ. Trimming removed 2 bases from V and 1 base from J, with 9 bases in between.

The table lists this clonotype with a few counts. V gene TRBV15 combines with J gene TRBJ2-1, with 11 bases that match TRBD1. This CDR3 is 16 amino acids long. The V segment lost 2 bases and the J segment 6 bases; nucleotides outside the gene matches: 6. Germline V lookup: CDR1 LNHNV, CDR2 YYDKDF (reference sequence). In DNA, the CDR3 is TGTGCCACCAGCAGACCCGGGACAGGGGGGTTCAATGAGCAGTTCTTC. Residues: CATSRPGTGGFNEQFF.

The chain employs TRBV10-3 and TRBJ2-3; the D gene is possibly TRBD2 (5 bases). Per the germline V gene, CDR1 is ENHRY and CDR2 is SYGVKD. The V end was cut by 3 bases, the J end by 2 bases, with 9 bases between. The CDR3 is made up of 14 amino acids. The CDR3 reads CAISDGRTTDTQYF. The CDR3, as DNA: TGTGCCATCAGTGATGGGAGAACCACAGATACGCAGTATTTT.

CDR3: CATEGLRYNEQFF. Written as DNA, the CDR3 is TGTGCCACGGAGGGGCTTAGATACAATGAGCAGTTCTTC. This chain links TRBV19 with TRBJ2-1; D perhaps matches TRBD2 (6 bases). The CDR3 consists of 13 residues. Germline CDR1 and CDR2: LNHDA and SQIVND (reference sequence). Trimming removed 10 bases from V and 4 bases from J, with 14 bases in between.

V gene TRBV4-3 combines with J gene TRBJ2-2; 9 nucleotides line up with TRBD2. This CDR3 has 17 residues. Germline CDR1 reads LGHNA; CDR2 reads YSLEER. The trim removed 0 bases at V and 2 bases at J, leaving 4 bases unmatched. The DNA for the CDR3 is TGCGCCAGCAGCCAAGAGAAGCGGGGGGAAAACACCGGGGAGCTGTTTTTT. It translates to CASSQEKRGENTGELFF.

This clonotype was detected a few times. The V and J genes are TRBV20-1 and TRBJ1-1; perhaps TRBD1 as D (6 bases). Germline CDR1 and CDR2: DFQATT and SNEGSKA (reference sequence). Trimming took off 0 bases at V and 1 base at J, with 12 bases between the two ends. The CDR3 extends over 15 amino acids. CDR3 sequence (DNA): TGCAGTGCTAGAGATAGGGGCAGGGGGAACACTGAAGCTTTCTTT. Translated: CSARDRGRGNTEAFF.

This clonotype was observed a few times. The V and J genes are TRBV27 and TRBJ2-1, with 7 bases matching TRBD2. This CDR3 region has 15 residues. Trimming cost V 2 bases and J 2 bases; bases outside gene matches: 3. Looked up from germline, CDR1 is MNHEY and CDR2 is SMNVEV (reference sequence). CDR3 in amino acids: CASSLRGETYNEQFF. The DNA for the CDR3 is TGTGCCAGCAGTTTACGGGGGGAGACCTACAATGAGCAGTTCTTC.

This clonotype was recorded at least ten times. The rearrangement uses TRBV4-1 and TRBJ1-2, with D perhaps TRBD1 (5 bases). Trimming cost V 0 bases and J 4 bases, with 9 bases left between them. Germline V CDR1 and CDR2: MGHRA, YSYEKL. The CDR3 is 14 residues long. The CDR3 protein is CASSQEGTVYGYTF. CDR3 bases: TGCGCCAGCAGCCAAGAAGGGACGGTCTATGGCTACACCTTC.

A note on this clonotype: This could be a read error, since a much larger clone is one nucleotide away. V and J are TRBV20-1 and TRBJ1-1; 7 bases are shared with TRBD1. The CDR3 is 15 residues long. Germline CDR1 reads DFQATT; CDR2 reads SNEGSKA (reference sequence). J lost 0 bases, V lost 0 bases, and 4 bases had no gene match. The CDR3 sequence: CSARDPGQMNTEAFF. The CDR3 DNA sequence: TGCAGTGCTAGAGACCCGGGACAGATGAACACTGAAGCTTTCTTT.

This clonotype was seen only a few times. The chain joins TRBV9 to TRBJ2-2; 14 bases match TRBD2. From germline, CDR1 is SGDLS and CDR2 YYNGEE. This CDR3 contains 18 residues. V shed 4 bases, J shed 7 bases, and the junction held 12 bases outside the gene matches. CDR3 in DNA: TGTGCCAGCAGCCTAATACCGGGACTAGCGGGAGATAACGGGGAGCTGTTTTTT. Translated, it gives CASSLIPGLAGDNGELFF.

This clonotype appeared a few times. The rearrangement links TRBV9 to TRBJ2-1, with 8 bases that match TRBD2. Germline lookup yields CDR1 SGDLS and CDR2 YYNGEE. This CDR3 comprises 15 residues. The junction had 7 bases not matched to a gene; V was cut back by 3 bases and J by 5 bases. CDR3 sequence (DNA): TGTGCCAGCAGCGGGCGGGAGGCTTTGGACAATGAGCAGTTCTTC. This translates into CASSGREALDNEQFF.

The chain recombines TRBV4-2 with TRBJ2-3, with TRBD2 identical over 7 bases. Germline CDR1 and CDR2: LGHNA and YNFKEQ. CDR3 length: 15 amino acids. V trimming: 1 base; J trimming: 2 bases; junction bases outside the gene matches: 3. CDR3 loop: CASSQVSGDTDTQYF. The DNA of the CDR3 is TGTGCCAGCAGCCAAGTGAGCGGGGACACAGATACGCAGTATTTT.

This chain joins TRBV10-3 and TRBJ2-3; D is ambiguous. Germline values: CDR1 ENHRY, CDR2 SYGVKD. CDR3 length: 14 residues. The ends were cut back, 4 bases at V and 3 bases at J, with 11 bases in the middle. The CDR3 is CAISALEPTDTQYF. DNA of the CDR3: TGTGCCATCAGTGCGTTAGAACCTACAGATACGCAGTATTTT.

In its sample, this clonotype was seen a few times. The genes are TRBV2 and TRBJ2-4, with a weak D call TRBD2 (6 bases). There are 14 residues in the CDR3. Per the germline V gene, CDR1 is SNHLY and CDR2 is FYNNEI. The V and J ends lost 4 bases and 1 base respectively, with 8 bases between them. Here the CDR3 reads CASSGAGAKNIQYF. CDR3 coding DNA: TGTGCCAGCAGTGGGGCGGGGGCCAAAAACATTCAGTACTTC.

This clonotype was seen a handful of times. V usage is TRBV9 and J usage is TRBJ2-1, with D perhaps TRBD1 (5 bases). Trimming left V 3 bases short and J 9 bases short, with 16 bases between. There are 14 residues in the CDR3. The V gene's germline CDR1 is SGDLS and CDR2 YYNGEE. CDR3: CASSEIGQPGEQFF. The DNA of the CDR3 is TGTGCCAGCAGCGAAATAGGACAACCTGGTGAGCAGTTCTTC.

The V and J genes are TRBV9 and TRBJ1-1, with a tentative D call TRBD1 (5 bases). Per the germline V gene, CDR1 is SGDLS and CDR2 is YYNGEE. V dropped 0 bases and J dropped 2 bases, with 8 bases sitting between them. This CDR3 is built from 14 residues. This CDR3 reads CASSVDGANTEAFF. As DNA, the CDR3 is TGTGCCAGCAGCGTAGATGGGGCCAACACTGAAGCTTTCTTT.

V and J are TRBV12-3 or TRBV12-4 and TRBJ1-2, with D uncertain. CDR3 length: 13 amino acids. Trimming left V 2 bases short and J 14 bases short, with 18 bases between. Written as DNA, the CDR3 is TGTGCCAGCAGTTTAAGAATGGGCGGGGTTGAGACCTTC. Its translation is CASSLRMGGVETF.

This clonotype was recorded many times. CDR3 sequence (DNA): TGTGCCAGCGCGACGGACTATGGCTACACCTTC. Protein sequence: CASATDYGYTF. The chain links TRBV12-3 or TRBV12-4 to TRBJ1-2, with D uncertain. Trimming cost V 8 bases and J 3 bases, with 7 bases left between them. The CDR3 extends over 11 amino acids.

The chain uses TRBV2 and TRBJ2-1; tentative D call: TRBD2 (5 bases). V shed 2 bases and J shed 0 bases, with 8 bases lying between them. Germline CDR1 is SNHLY and CDR2 is FYNNEI. The CDR3 totals 15 residues. The CDR3, as DNA: TGTGCCAGCAGTGAAAACGGGGACTCCTACAATGAGCAGTTCTTC. This sequence encodes CASSENGDSYNEQFF. Full variable domain (missing parts from reference TRBV2 and TRBJ2-1): EPEVTQTPSHQVTQMGQEVILRCVPISNHLYFYWYRQILGQKVEFLVSFYNNEISEKSEIFDDQFSVERPDGSNFTLKIRSTKLEDSAMYFCASSENGDSYNEQFFGPGTRLTVL.

The chain carries TRBV7-9 and TRBJ2-7, with TRBD1 matching 10 bases. The ends lost 5 bases at V and 2 bases at J; junction bases unmatched: 6. Per germline, CDR1 SEHNR and CDR2 FQNEAQ (reference sequence). The CDR3 consists of 15 residues. The CDR3 sequence is CASSNRDRGTYEQYF. CDR3 DNA sequence: TGTGCCAGCAGCAACCGGGACAGGGGAACCTACGAGCAGTACTTC. Filled out from reference TRBV7-9 and TRBJ2-7, the complete variable domain reads DTGVSQNPRHKITKRGQNVTFRCDPISEHNRLYWYRQTLGQGPEFLTYFQNEAQLEKSRLLSDRFSAERPKGSFSTLEIQRTEQGDSAMYLCASSNRDRGTYEQYFGPGTRLTVT.

This clonotype has a handful of counts. J is TRBJ2-3 and V is TRBV5-5; D is uncertain. This CDR3 region has 15 residues. The V and J ends lost 1 base and 2 bases respectively, with 11 bases between them. The germline V gene encodes CDR1 SGHKS and CDR2 YYEKEE (reference sequence). The CDR3 DNA follows: TGTGCCAGCAGCTTGCAACGGACCGTCACAGATACGCAGTATTTT. It codes for CASSLQRTVTDTQYF.